The T cell receptor (beta chain) described here comes from a study of vaccination and CD4 T cells after COVID-19. The overall study: Across the group, participants received two doses of either BNT162b2 or mRNA-1273 vaccine. Ranging from 14 to 241, the interval between dose two and post-vaccine sampling had a median of approximately 70 days. Cultures that served as controls received a CEFX pool, an HIV-1 Nef pool, or no peptide.

This clonotype has a handful of counts. Its antigen is as yet unknown. The Oncomine TCR Beta short-read assay was applied to DNA of cultured CD4+ T cells. Genomic DNA was taken out of cultured CD4+ T cells by extraction. Each CDR3 protein is one row after TCRdb ran MiXCR on the PCR reads. Of about 16,000 distinct CDR3 sequences detected, nearly 55% appear once; the ten largest clones hold around 21%. The CDR3 is 15 residues long. Germline CDR1 and CDR2: LNHDA and SQIVND (reference sequence). The V segment lost 5 bases and the J segment 1 base; nucleotides outside the gene matches: 6. As for treatment: approximately 10-day PBMC culture with coronavirus spike peptide pools or control peptides (ViraFEST assay).

The specimen was CD4+ T cells from blood, cultured in vitro, collected before SARS-CoV-2 vaccination. J is TRBJ2-3 and V is TRBV19; 7 nucleotides match TRBD1. The TCR was taken from a human donor who had recovered from COVID-19. The CDR3 region is CASSRWQGGTDTQYF. As DNA, the CDR3 is TGTGCCAGTAGTCGGTGGCAGGGGGGCACAGATACGCAGTATTTT.